The 30 T cell receptor beta chains below come from one sample, sequenced in a study of T cells expressing NK-cell markers. Using the 5' RACE reads, TCRdb records one entry per CDR3 protein without DNA. The sample totals under 600,000 distinct CDR3 sequences. What was sequenced was blood T cells: a sorted CD56 or NKG2C T cell subset, CD4+ or CD8+ T cells, or bulk PBMC T cells (not recorded which). The receptors shown here come from a woman in her 50s in good health.

V gene TRBV30 combines with J gene TRBJ2-3. Germline V gene lookup returns CDR1 GTSNPN and CDR2 SVGIG (reference sequence). This CDR3 comprises 15 residues. The chain's CDR3 is CAWSVSQGILNTQYF.

The V and J genes are TRBV5-1 and TRBJ2-3; TCRdb reports TRBD1, a call that lacks DNA to check it against. The CDR3 has 16 residues. The germline V gene has CDR1 SGHRS and CDR2 YFSETQ. The CDR3 sequence: CASSPRGRENTDTQYF.

The gene calls are TRBV12-3 or TRBV12-4 and TRBJ2-1. This CDR3 is built from 15 residues. Here the CDR3 reads CASSLAGASYNEQFF.

The genes are TRBV6-1 and TRBJ2-7. Germline-derived CDR1 and CDR2 are MNHNS and SASEGT. The CDR3 totals 13 residues. CDR3 sequence reads: CASSEGKNYEQYF.

The chain uses TRBV5-1 and TRBJ2-5; TCRdb reports TRBD2, a call that lacks DNA to check it against. Germline CDR1 SGHRS, CDR2 YFSETQ. This CDR3 contains 15 residues. The CDR3 protein is CASSSTGTYQETQYF.

The chain has TRBV11-2 and TRBJ2-1; TCRdb indicates TRBD2, and absent DNA this call remains unverified. There are 17 residues in the CDR3. Germline V CDR1 and CDR2: SGHAT, FQNNGV. The CDR3 sequence: CASSLGDRRTSSNEQFF.

The chain carries TRBV3-1 and TRBJ2-7. The germline V gene has CDR1 LGHDT and CDR2 YNNKEL (reference sequence). The CDR3 runs to 11 residues. The CDR3 spells CASSQSHEQYF.

The chain is built from TRBV20-1 and TRBJ2-1; the D call of TRBD1 rests on TCRdb alone, since no DNA is present to check it. This CDR3 has 14 amino acids. Looked up from germline, CDR1 is DFQATT and CDR2 is SNEGSKA (reference sequence). The CDR3 sequence: CSAQSGQSMVEQFF.

The chain combines TRBV10-3 with TRBJ2-1; checking the TCRdb D call of TRBD1 is not possible without DNA. This CDR3 has 15 residues. Germline CDR1 is ENHRY and CDR2 is SYGVKD. CDR3 loop: CAAAGQASSYNEQFF.

This CDR3 reads CASSQDKVFGDEQFF. This chain uses TRBV14 with TRBJ2-1. The CDR3 loop spans 15 amino acids. Germline values: CDR1 SGHDN, CDR2 FVKESK.

The CDR3 sequence is CASSLIRSLNIQYF. This chain joins TRBV11-2 and TRBJ2-4. This CDR3 is built from 14 residues. Germline V gene lookup returns CDR1 SGHAT and CDR2 FQNNGV. Drawing the rest from reference TRBV11-2 and TRBJ2-4, the complete variable domain is EAGVAQSPRYKIIEKRQSVAFWCNPISGHATLYWYQQILGQGPKLLIQFQNNGVVDDSQLPKDRFSAERLKGVDSTLKIQPAKLEDSAVYLCASSLIRSLNIQYFGAGTRLSVL.

CDR3 region: CASAPAAFKGPQHF. The genes are TRBV18 and TRBJ1-5. From germline, CDR1 is KGHSH and CDR2 LQKENI. This CDR3 spans 14 amino acids.

The chain carries TRBV29-1 and TRBJ1-1; the TCRdb call, TRBD1, lacks DNA for checking. Germline CDR1 and CDR2: SQVTM and ANQGSEA. This CDR3 is 13 amino acids long. The CDR3 here is CSVRRDENTEAFF.

The CDR3 spells CASSTTTSVTDTQYF. The genes are TRBV7-6 and TRBJ2-3; TCRdb gives TRBD2 as the D gene, but with no DNA this cannot be confirmed. The CDR3 consists of 15 residues. Germline V gene lookup returns CDR1 SGHVS and CDR2 FNYEAQ. Full variable domain (rest looked up from reference TRBV7-6 and TRBJ2-3): GAGVSQSPRYKVTKRGQDVALRCDPISGHVSLYWYRQALGQGPEFLTYFNYEAQQDKSGLPNDRFSAERPEGSISTLTIQRTEQRDSAMYRCASSTTTSVTDTQYFGPGTRLTVL.

The chain recombines TRBV4-2 with TRBJ2-1; TCRdb's D call of TRBD2 is untestable without DNA. Per germline, CDR1 LGHNA and CDR2 YNFKEQ. The CDR3 extends over 18 amino acids. This chain's CDR3 is CASSQVHPGTSGYNEQFF.

The chain carries TRBV20-1 and TRBJ1-6; there is no DNA to check the TCRdb D call of TRBD1. Germline assignment: CDR1 DFQATT and CDR2 SNEGSKA (reference sequence). This CDR3 spans 14 amino acids. The CDR3 spells CSATSQVTNSPLHF.

This chain joins TRBV7-2 and TRBJ1-2; the D call of TRBD1 rests on TCRdb alone, since no DNA is present to check it. The CDR3 spans 15 residues. The germline V gene encodes CDR1 SGHTA and CDR2 FQGNSA. CDR3 amino acids: CASSFLTTGVTGYTF.

The CDR3 sequence: CASTKRGAYEQYF. This sequence joins TRBV6-2 or TRBV6-3 and TRBJ2-7; without DNA, the TCRdb call of TRBD1 cannot be checked. The CDR3 has 13 amino acids. Per germline, CDR1 MNHEY and CDR2 SVGEGT.

The rearrangement joins TRBV29-1 to TRBJ1-5; the TCRdb D gene call, TRBD1, has no DNA to confirm it. Germline V gene data show CDR1 as SQVTM and CDR2 as ANQGSEA. CDR3 length equals 14 residues. The CDR3 sequence: CSVADTAGSQPQHF.

The V call is TRBV20-1, the J call TRBJ1-4; TCRdb's assignment of TRBD1 cannot be checked, as there is no DNA. This CDR3 has 14 residues. Germline V gene data show CDR1 as DFQATT and CDR2 as SNEGSKA (reference sequence). The CDR3 spells CSATRTGKAEKLFF.

This rearrangement joins TRBV7-2 to TRBJ2-3. Looked up from germline, CDR1 is SGHTA and CDR2 is FQGNSA. There are 16 residues in the CDR3. CDR3: CASSYRPDPWADTQYF.

This chain joins TRBV12-3 or TRBV12-4 and TRBJ1-5; TCRdb names TRBD1, which stays unverified in the absence of DNA. The CDR3 has 13 amino acids. CDR3 region: CASSLREDQPQHF.

The chain recombines TRBV7-6 with TRBJ1-1. Looked up from germline, CDR1 is SGHVS and CDR2 is FNYEAQ. The CDR3 totals 15 residues. This CDR3 reads CASSPVRLTNTEAFF.

The rearrangement joins TRBV19 to TRBJ2-3; TCRdb names TRBD1, which stays unverified in the absence of DNA. Germline lookup yields CDR1 LNHDA and CDR2 SQIVND (reference sequence). The CDR3 contains 14 residues. The CDR3 region is CASSYAGTEGTQYF.

The chain employs TRBV29-1 and TRBJ1-6; TCRdb calls TRBD1, which cannot be checked without DNA. Germline loops: CDR1 SQVTM, CDR2 ANQGSEA. The CDR3 has 13 amino acids. CDR3 amino acids: CSVRDRENSPLHF.

The chain joins TRBV30 to TRBJ1-1. Germline-derived CDR1 and CDR2 are GTSNPN and SVGIG (reference sequence). The CDR3 runs 13 residues. The chain's CDR3 is CAWEPDTNTEAFF.

The chain links TRBV29-1 to TRBJ2-1; without DNA, the TCRdb call of TRBD2 cannot be checked. Germline V lookup: CDR1 SQVTM, CDR2 ANQGSEA. The CDR3 spans 14 residues. The CDR3 here is CSAGLAGGGNEQFF.

The chain combines TRBV3-1 with TRBJ2-5; TCRdb's D call, TRBD1, is unchecked because there is no DNA. The V gene's germline CDR1 is LGHDT and CDR2 YNNKEL (reference sequence). The CDR3 covers 17 residues. This CDR3 reads CASSQVRGVEAWETQYF.

V and J are TRBV10-3 and TRBJ2-7; TCRdb selects TRBD2, and the lack of DNA leaves this call unchecked. CDR1 and CDR2 (germline): ENHRY, SYGVKD. The CDR3 is 12 amino acids. The chain's CDR3 is CAIRGGTFEQYF.

The rearrangement joins TRBV6-5 to TRBJ1-2. The CDR3 has 13 residues. Per the germline V gene, CDR1 is MNHEY and CDR2 is SVGAGI. Here the CDR3 reads CASSYSPSGGYTF.